These T cell receptor beta chains were read from a single sample in a study of blood T cell repertoires in COVID-19. The method was immunoSEQ multiplex PCR; TCRdb's version includes in-frame clones alone and lacks a portion of them. The sample has roughly 100,000 clones; about 90% are singletons. The sequenced sample was peripheral blood. Source of these receptors: a man aged 50 to 60 with acute or convalescent COVID-19. Each CDR3 is given without its conserved first and last residue. The D gene is left open where the match is weak. Clone size, where shown, is once, few, many, or a class for clones that have expanded.

d_gene: NA; abundance: NA; v_gene: TRBV3-1/TRBV3-2; CDR3aa: ASSQGPASSGNTIY
d_gene: TRBD1; abundance: NA; v_gene: TRBV18; CDR3aa: ASSSTGDQPQH
d_gene: NA; abundance: NA; v_gene: TRBV3-1/TRBV3-2; CDR3aa: ASSQDWGRETQY
d_gene: TRBD1; abundance: once; v_gene: TRBV29-1; CDR3aa: SASGQGNEQY
d_gene: NA; abundance: NA; v_gene: TRBV19; CDR3aa: ASSTTGLTYEQY
d_gene: TRBD1; abundance: NA; v_gene: TRBV27; CDR3aa: ASGPPPGQLNTGELF
d_gene: TRBD2; abundance: NA; v_gene: TRBV29-1; CDR3aa: SVETSGRPDTQY
d_gene: NA; abundance: NA; v_gene: TRBV27; CDR3aa: ASGYAGGSGNTIY
d_gene: NA; abundance: NA; v_gene: TRBV20-1; CDR3aa: SASMRRDTEAF
d_gene: NA; abundance: once; v_gene: TRBV11-2; CDR3aa: ASSSSQGRSPYEQY
d_gene: TRBD2; abundance: few; v_gene: TRBV9; CDR3aa: ASSGAQRGNTGELF
d_gene: TRBD2; abundance: NA; v_gene: TRBV7-8; CDR3aa: ASSLPGTSSRKIGNEQF
d_gene: NA; abundance: NA; v_gene: TRBV19; CDR3aa: ASTQEGSRPQH
d_gene: NA; abundance: NA; v_gene: TRBV28; CDR3aa: ASSLGKGGDNQPQH
d_gene: TRBD2; abundance: few; v_gene: TRBV19; CDR3aa: ASSIEAGTRAPNEQF
d_gene: NA; abundance: few; v_gene: TRBV5-1; CDR3aa: ASSLTPSEQY
d_gene: NA; abundance: once; v_gene: TRBV25-1; CDR3aa: ASSTSGTGYGYT
d_gene: TRBD2; abundance: NA; v_gene: TRBV5-1; CDR3aa: ASSIGTSGAYEQY
d_gene: TRBD2; abundance: NA; v_gene: TRBV28; CDR3aa: ASSKPTSGRETQY
d_gene: NA; abundance: NA; v_gene: TRBV4-1; CDR3aa: ASSRNGATNEKLF
d_gene: TRBD2; abundance: NA; v_gene: TRBV3-1/TRBV3-2; CDR3aa: ASSQDWASGRARETQY
d_gene: NA; abundance: NA; v_gene: TRBV6-5; CDR3aa: ATDNQETQY
d_gene: TRBD2; abundance: once; v_gene: TRBV3-1/TRBV3-2; CDR3aa: ASSHWRTSMYEQY
d_gene: TRBD1; abundance: NA; v_gene: TRBV2; CDR3aa: ASSRDRGNSPLH
d_gene: NA; abundance: few; v_gene: TRBV10-1; CDR3aa: ASSEFSGTEAF
d_gene: NA; abundance: NA; v_gene: TRBV7-9; CDR3aa: ASSPPGEGNQPQH
d_gene: TRBD1; abundance: NA; v_gene: TRBV28; CDR3aa: ASSLGQGGTEAF
d_gene: NA; abundance: NA; v_gene: TRBV28; CDR3aa: ASSLLGVDWYEQY
d_gene: TRBD1; abundance: NA; v_gene: TRBV11-3; CDR3aa: ASSLDLLRQGAFSTDTQY
d_gene: NA; abundance: NA; v_gene: TRBV20-1; CDR3aa: SARHGQEQF